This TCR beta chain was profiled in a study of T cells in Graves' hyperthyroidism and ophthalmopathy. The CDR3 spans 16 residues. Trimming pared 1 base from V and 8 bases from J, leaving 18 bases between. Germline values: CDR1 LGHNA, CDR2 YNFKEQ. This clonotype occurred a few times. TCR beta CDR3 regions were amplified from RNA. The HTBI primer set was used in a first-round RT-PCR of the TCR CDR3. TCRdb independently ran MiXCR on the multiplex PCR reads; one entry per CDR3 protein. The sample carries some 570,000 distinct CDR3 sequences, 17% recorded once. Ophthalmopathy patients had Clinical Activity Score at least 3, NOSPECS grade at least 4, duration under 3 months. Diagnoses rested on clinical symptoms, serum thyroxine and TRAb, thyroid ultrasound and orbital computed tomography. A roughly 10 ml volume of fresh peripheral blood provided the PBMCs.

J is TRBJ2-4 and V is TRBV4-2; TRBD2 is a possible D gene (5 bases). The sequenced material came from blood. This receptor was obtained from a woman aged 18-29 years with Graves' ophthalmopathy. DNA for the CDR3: TGTGCCAGCAGCCAAGCGCCTAGGGTCGGGGAAGACATTCAGTACTTC. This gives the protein CASSQAPRVGEDIQYF.